This TCR beta chain derives from a study of cytomegalovirus exposure and HLA in healthy donors. This CDR3 has 13 amino acids. The germline V gene encodes CDR1 SGHNT and CDR2 YENEEA. The V and J ends lost 6 bases and 0 bases respectively, with 9 bases between them. This clone was detected only a few times. Distinct nucleotide sequences in the sample also encode this CDR3. 13 Jbeta primers and 60 Vbeta primers were used for the PCR. This table comes from immunoSEQ multiplex PCR, and its TCRdb copy is limited to in-frame clones, with some not included. The sample has about 260,000 clones; about 75% are singletons.

Sequenced sample: PBMCs. The V gene is TRBV11-3, the J gene TRBJ2-7, with TRBD1 as a possible D gene (6 bases). The sequence was collected from a female donor in good health and CMV-seronegative. CDR3 protein: CASSSRGSYEQYF. The CDR3 DNA sequence: TGTGCCAGCAGTTCCAGGGGCTCCTACGAGCAGTACTTC.